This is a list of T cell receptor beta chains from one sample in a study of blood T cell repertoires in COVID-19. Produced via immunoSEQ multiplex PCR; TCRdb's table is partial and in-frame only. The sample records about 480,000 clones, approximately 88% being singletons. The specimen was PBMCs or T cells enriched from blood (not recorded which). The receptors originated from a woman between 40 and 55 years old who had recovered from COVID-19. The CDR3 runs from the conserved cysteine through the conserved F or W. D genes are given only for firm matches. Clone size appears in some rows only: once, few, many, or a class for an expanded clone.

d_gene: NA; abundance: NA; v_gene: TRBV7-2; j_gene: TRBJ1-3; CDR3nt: TGTGCCAGCAGCTTCGCGCCGGGTCCGGGAAACACCATATATTTT; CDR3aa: CASSFAPGPGNTIYF
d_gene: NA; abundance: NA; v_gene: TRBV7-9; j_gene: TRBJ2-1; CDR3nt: TGTGCCAGCAGCTTAGTGGACAGCAACAATGAGCAGTTCTTC; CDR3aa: CASSLVDSNNEQFF
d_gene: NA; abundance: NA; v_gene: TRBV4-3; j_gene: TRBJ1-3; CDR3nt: TGCGCCAGCAGCCAAGATCCCAGGGGCGCTAGCTCTGGAAACACCATATATTTT; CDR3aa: CASSQDPRGASSGNTIYF
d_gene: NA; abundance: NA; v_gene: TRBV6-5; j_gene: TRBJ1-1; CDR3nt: TGTGCCAGCAGCTCAGGGGATGTGAACACTGAAGCTTTCTTT; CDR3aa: CASSSGDVNTEAFF
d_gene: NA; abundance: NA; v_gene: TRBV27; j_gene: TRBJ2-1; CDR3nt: TGTGCCAGCAGTTCCCTGAGCGGACCCCTTTACAATGAGCAGTTCTTC; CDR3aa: CASSSLSGPLYNEQFF
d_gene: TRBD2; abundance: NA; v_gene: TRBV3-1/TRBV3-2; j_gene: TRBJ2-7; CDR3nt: TGTGCCAGCAGCCCCCATGGGCGGGAGGGAACTACCGAGCAGTACTTC; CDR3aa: CASSPHGREGTTEQYF
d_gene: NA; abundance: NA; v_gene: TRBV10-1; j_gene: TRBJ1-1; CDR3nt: TGCGCCAGCAGTGGGACAGTCAGGGCTGAAGCTTTCTTT; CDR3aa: CASSGTVRAEAFF
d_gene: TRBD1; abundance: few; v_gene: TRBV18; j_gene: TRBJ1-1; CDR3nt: TGTGCCAGCTCAGAAGACAGGGAAAGGGCTTTCTTT; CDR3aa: CASSEDRERAFF
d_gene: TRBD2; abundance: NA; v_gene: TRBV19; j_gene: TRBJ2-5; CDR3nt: TGTGCCAGTAGTAGACAGAGACTAGCGGGAACGAGTAGTACCCAGTACTTC; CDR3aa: CASSRQRLAGTSSTQYF
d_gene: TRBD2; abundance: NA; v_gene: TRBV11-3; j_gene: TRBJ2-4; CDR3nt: TGTGCCAGCAGCCCCGATGGCGGGGGGCGAGGGAACATTCAGTACTTC; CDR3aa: CASSPDGGGRGNIQYF
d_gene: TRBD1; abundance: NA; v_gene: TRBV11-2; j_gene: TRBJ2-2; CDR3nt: TGTGCCGGACAGGCGAACACCGGGGAGCTGTTTTTT; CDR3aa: CAGQANTGELFF
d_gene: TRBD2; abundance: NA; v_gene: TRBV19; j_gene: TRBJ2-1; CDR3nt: TGTGCCAGTAGTAGGGGACTAGCGGGCCGGGATGAGCAGTTCTTC; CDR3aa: CASSRGLAGRDEQFF
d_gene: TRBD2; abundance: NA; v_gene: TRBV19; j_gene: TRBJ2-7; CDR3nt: TGTGCCAGTAGCCACCTTCTAGCGGCGTCTACCTACGAGCAGTACTTC; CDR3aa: CASSHLLAASTYEQYF
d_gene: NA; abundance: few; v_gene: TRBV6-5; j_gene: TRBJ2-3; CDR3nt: TGTACCCCCAGCGGTAGGGCAGATACGCAGTATTTT; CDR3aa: CTPSGRADTQYF
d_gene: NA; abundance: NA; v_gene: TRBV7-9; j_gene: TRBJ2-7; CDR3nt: TGTGCCAGCAGCGCCTACTTCCACGAGCAGTACTTC; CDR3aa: CASSAYFHEQYF
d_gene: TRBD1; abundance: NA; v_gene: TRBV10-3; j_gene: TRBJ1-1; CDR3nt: TGTGCCACCTCGACAGGGGGCGAGACCACTGAAGCTTTCTTT; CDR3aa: CATSTGGETTEAFF
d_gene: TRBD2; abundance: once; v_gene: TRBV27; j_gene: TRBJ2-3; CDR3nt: TGTGCCAGCAGTGCGCCGTCTAGCGGGAGTTACCCCGGTACGCAGTATTTT; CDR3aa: CASSAPSSGSYPGTQYF
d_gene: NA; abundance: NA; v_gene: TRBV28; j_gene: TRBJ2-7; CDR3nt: TGTGCCAGCAGTCGGAGACAGGAGGCCTACGAGCAGTACTTC; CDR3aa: CASSRRQEAYEQYF
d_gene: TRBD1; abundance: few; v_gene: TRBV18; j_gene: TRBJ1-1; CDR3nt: TGTGCCAGCTCAAAGAGACAGGGGGTCACTGAAGCTTTCTTT; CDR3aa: CASSKRQGVTEAFF